This TCR beta chain derives from a study of cytomegalovirus exposure and HLA in healthy donors. Findings of the study overall: There was a cluster of highly shared sequence variants that was likely a sequencing artifact.

In the PCR, 60 Vbeta and 13 Jbeta primers were used. The protocol was immunoSEQ multiplex PCR, while the TCRdb copy is restricted to in-frame clones and leaves out a portion. The repertoire holds 100,000 to 150,000 clones, with 80% to 90% as singletons. Concerning this clone itself: Its matching antigen is unknown. The junction shows a germline mismatch at one end, possibly a read error.

The CDR3 consists of 13 residues. Germline CDR1 is SSHAT and CDR2 is FNYEAQ (reference sequence). This receptor was obtained from a woman aged 40-49 years in good health and CMV-seropositive. Sequencing was performed on PBMCs. This chain uses TRBV7-7 with TRBJ2-1, with 8 nucleotides matching TRBD1. This CDR3 reads CASSSSGGREQFF. DNA of the CDR3: TGTGCTAGCAGCTCTTCAGGGGGCCGAGAGCAGTTCTTC.